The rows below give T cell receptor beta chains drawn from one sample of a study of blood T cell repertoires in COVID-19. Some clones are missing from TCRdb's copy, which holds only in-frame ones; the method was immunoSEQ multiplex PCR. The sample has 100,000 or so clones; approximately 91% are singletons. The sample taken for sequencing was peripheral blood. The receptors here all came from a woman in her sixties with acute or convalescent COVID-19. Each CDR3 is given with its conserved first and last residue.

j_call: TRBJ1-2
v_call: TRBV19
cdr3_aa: CASSDHAARIYGYTF

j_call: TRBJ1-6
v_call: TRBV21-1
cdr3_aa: CASSSRGGNSPLHF

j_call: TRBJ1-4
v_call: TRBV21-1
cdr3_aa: CASSKQGRPNEKLFF

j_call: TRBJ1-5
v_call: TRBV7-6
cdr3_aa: CASSPAPGQPQHF

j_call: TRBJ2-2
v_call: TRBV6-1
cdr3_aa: CASSERGGIPGELFF

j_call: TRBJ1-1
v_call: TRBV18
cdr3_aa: CASSLGTATEAFF

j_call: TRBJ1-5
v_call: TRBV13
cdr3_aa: CASSPHRQSNQPQHF

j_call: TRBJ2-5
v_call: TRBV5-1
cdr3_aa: CASSLRQGQETQYF

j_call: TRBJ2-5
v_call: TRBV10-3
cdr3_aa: CAISPQSRETQYF

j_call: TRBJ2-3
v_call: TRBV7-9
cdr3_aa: CASSSLFRLAGADTQYF

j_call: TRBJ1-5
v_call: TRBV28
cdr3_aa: CASSYDRQGLGPQHF

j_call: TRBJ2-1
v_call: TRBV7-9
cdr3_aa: CASAGGSSYNEQFF

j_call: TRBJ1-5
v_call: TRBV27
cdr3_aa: CASSLSPGFNQPQHF

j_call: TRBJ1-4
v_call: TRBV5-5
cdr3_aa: CASSHGTFTNEKLFF

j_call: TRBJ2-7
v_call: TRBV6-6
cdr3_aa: CASSQPGLAGLPYEQYF

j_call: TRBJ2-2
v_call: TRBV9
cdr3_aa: CASSVGTPEINRELFF

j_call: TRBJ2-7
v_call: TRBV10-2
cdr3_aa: CASKDSGSYEQYF

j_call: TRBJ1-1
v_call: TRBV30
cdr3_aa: CAWSVSGWNTEAFF

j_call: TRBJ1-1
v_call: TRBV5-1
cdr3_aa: CASSLGAGETTEAFF

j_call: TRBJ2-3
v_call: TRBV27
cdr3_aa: CASSLSFSTDTQYF

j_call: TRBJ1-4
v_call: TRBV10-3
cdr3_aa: CAIRGGANEKLFF

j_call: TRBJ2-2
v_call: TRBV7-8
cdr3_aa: CASSLPLPRAGGMAGELFF

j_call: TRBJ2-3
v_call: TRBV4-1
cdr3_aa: CASSQDPLASSTDTQYF

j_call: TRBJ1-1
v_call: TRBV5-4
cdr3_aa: CASSLGVGTGTEAFF

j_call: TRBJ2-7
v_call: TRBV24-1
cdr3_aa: CATSGLAGGEQYF

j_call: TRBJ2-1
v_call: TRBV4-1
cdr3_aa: CASSQTVTAGAYNEQFF

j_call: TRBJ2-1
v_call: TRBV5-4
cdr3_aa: CASSLGLADEQFF

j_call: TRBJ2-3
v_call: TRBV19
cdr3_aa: CASSMGQGTDTQYF

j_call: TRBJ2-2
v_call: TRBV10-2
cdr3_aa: CASRPLDRHQGTGELFF

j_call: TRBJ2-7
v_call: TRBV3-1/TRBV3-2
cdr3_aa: CASSQAPTGTSAYEQYF

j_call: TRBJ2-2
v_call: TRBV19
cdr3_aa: CASSGGGTRFNGELFF

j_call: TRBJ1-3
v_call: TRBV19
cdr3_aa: CASSIGTGGAVYTIYF

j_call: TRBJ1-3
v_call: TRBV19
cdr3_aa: CASSIGGSSGNTIYF

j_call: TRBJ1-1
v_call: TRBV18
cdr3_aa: CASSPRGLNTEAFF

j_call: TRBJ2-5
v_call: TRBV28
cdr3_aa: CASRPFTGVQQETQYF

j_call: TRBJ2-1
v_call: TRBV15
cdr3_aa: CATSREAGLYNEQFF